Below, one T cell receptor (beta chain) is given with its context. This sample stems from a study of T cell changes during pregnancy in multiple sclerosis. Profiled with immunoSEQ multiplex PCR; TCRdb holds only in-frame clones, not every one. Here the sample spans approximately 32,000 clones, roughly 89% being singletons. Germline CDR1 MGHRA, CDR2 YSYEKL. The CDR3 length is 19 residues. Unmatched junction bases numbered 15, after V lost 0 bases and J lost 4 bases. The chain couples TRBV4-1 to TRBJ2-1; 7 bases are a match to TRBD1. Sequenced material: CD8+ T cells from peripheral blood mononuclear cells, taken in the second trimester of pregnancy. The clonotype comes from a female donor with multiple sclerosis, enrolled in a pregnancy study. This CDR3 is CASSQESVKRAGGYNEQFF. The CDR3 nucleotides read TGCGCCAGCAGCCAAGAATCAGTGAAGAGGGCAGGGGGATACAATGAGCAGTTCTTC.